Listed below are T cell receptor beta chains from one sample, sequenced in a study of identical twins. Via MiXCR, TCRdb re-called the 5' RACE reads, giving one row per CDR3 protein. This sample has approximately 210,000 distinct CDR3 sequences, with over 8% found just once. The sample taken for sequencing was memory (CD45RO+) T cells sorted from blood. The receptors were sampled from a woman aged 18-29 years in good health. CDR3s leave out the opening cysteine and the closing phenylalanine or tryptophan.

J gene | V gene | CDR3 protein
TRBJ2-3 | TRBV29-1 | SVEVTRRGGSVDTQY
TRBJ1-2 | TRBV20-1 | SANQGDYGYT
TRBJ1-1 | TRBV5-1 | ASSLGGGNTEAF
TRBJ2-7 | TRBV20-1 | SASRGLYEQY
TRBJ1-2 | TRBV20-1 | SASSGNYGYT
TRBJ2-1 | TRBV4-2 | ASSQREISNEQF
TRBJ2-3 | TRBV6-1 | ASRDYRDTDTQY
TRBJ1-1 | TRBV5-1 | ASSLGGTGRGGTEAF
TRBJ2-2 | TRBV5-1 | ASSPGLGDTGELF
TRBJ1-2 | TRBV4-2 | ASSQVGQGDIRYGYT
TRBJ2-1 | TRBV20-1 | SAKELAGVGNEQF
TRBJ2-2 | TRBV5-5 | ASSFSLQGPGTGELF
TRBJ1-1 | TRBV12-3/TRBV12-4 | ASSLRGRGSEAF
TRBJ2-1 | TRBV5-1 | ASVRDSSYNEQF
TRBJ2-1 | TRBV7-9 | ASSSGTSGGYNEQF
TRBJ1-1 | TRBV12-3/TRBV12-4 | ASSRRGGTEAF
TRBJ2-3 | TRBV20-1 | SAELVTTQY
TRBJ2-1 | TRBV6-1 | ASKAGGRAIGEQF
TRBJ2-5 | TRBV5-1 | ASSLPGGGQETQY
TRBJ2-7 | TRBV27 | ASRTTSLPSALSYEQY
TRBJ2-1 | TRBV7-2 | ASSSQGVPSNEQF
TRBJ2-4 | TRBV6-5 | ASSSQATGAKNIQY
TRBJ1-1 | TRBV6-1 | ASRKNRDSLNTEAF
TRBJ2-3 | TRBV6-2/TRBV6-3 | ASSYAGLAVGTDTQY
TRBJ2-2 | TRBV12-3/TRBV12-4 | ASSLGQGETGELF
TRBJ2-6 | TRBV6-2/TRBV6-3 | ASSDISGANVLT
TRBJ2-5 | TRBV20-1 | SAAGGAETQY
TRBJ2-7 | TRBV7-2 | ASSLGTSGRLYEQY
TRBJ2-5 | TRBV4-2 | ASSQDTQETQY